A selection of T cell receptor beta chains follows, all from one sample in a study of OX40 agonist ivuxolimab in advanced cancers. Repertoires were generated with immunoSEQ multiplex PCR, while TCRdb's copy carries only in-frame clones and drops some. The sample yields about 35,000 clones, 78% seen once. The sample here was CD4+ or CD8+ T cells sorted from blood, taken in a trial of the OX40 agonist ivuxolimab. The source is an adult with an advanced solid tumor such as melanoma, head and neck, liver or kidney cancer. Each CDR3 is given with its conserved first and last residue. The D gene is left open where the match is weak. Clone sizes are given selectively: once, few, many, or a class where the clone is expanded.

CDR3 length	D gene	V gene	clone size	J gene	CDR3 DNA	CDR3 protein
12	NA	TRBV28	NA	TRBJ1-1	TGTGCCTCAGGAGGACGGATCACTGAAGCTTTCTTT	CASGGRITEAFF
16	TRBD1	TRBV7-3	NA	TRBJ2-6	TGTGCCAGCAGCCTAGGACAGGGGGCTGGGGCCAACGTCCTGACTTTC	CASSLGQGAGANVLTF
14	TRBD1	TRBV28	NA	TRBJ1-3	TGTGCCAGCAATACAGGGGGCTCTGGAAACACCATATATTTT	CASNTGGSGNTIYF
12	NA	TRBV5-4	NA	TRBJ1-2	TGTGCCAGCAGCGCGCCCTCCGATGGCTACACCTTC	CASSAPSDGYTF
16	NA	TRBV4-1	NA	TRBJ2-1	TGCGCCAGCAGCCAAGTAGAAACGACCCTACGCAATGAGCAGTTCTTC	CASSQVETTLRNEQFF
13	NA	TRBV12-5	NA	TRBJ2-7	TGTGCTAGTGGTTTATATGGTTCCTACGAGCAGTACTTC	CASGLYGSYEQYF
16	NA	TRBV7-9	NA	TRBJ1-4	TGTGCCAGCACCCGGAGGGGGGCGCGAGCTAATGAAAAACTGTTTTTT	CASTRRGARANEKLFF
15	NA	TRBV5-8	NA	TRBJ2-7	TGTGCCAGCAGCCCGAGTGGCCAGGGTAGGAGCGAGCAGTACTTC	CASSPSGQGRSEQYF
14	NA	TRBV9	NA	TRBJ1-2	TGTGCCAGCAGCGTAGTGGGAGGGCCCTATGGCTACACCTTC	CASSVVGGPYGYTF
16	TRBD1	TRBV9	NA	TRBJ2-7	TGTGCCAGCAGCCCCAGCGGACAGGGGGCGGGCCACGAGCAGTACTTC	CASSPSGQGAGHEQYF
13	NA	TRBV7-3	few	TRBJ1-2	TGTGCCAGCAGCTTGGGACCAAACTATGGCTACACCTTC	CASSLGPNYGYTF
15	NA	TRBV28	once	TRBJ1-3	TGTGCCAGCAGTTTTTTCGGGAGCTCTGGAAACACCATATATTTT	CASSFFGSSGNTIYF
14	TRBD1	TRBV19	NA	TRBJ2-1	TGTGCCAGTAGTCTCGGACAGGTCTACAATGAGCAGTTCTTC	CASSLGQVYNEQFF
13	NA	TRBV7-9	NA	TRBJ1-4	TGTGCCAGCAGCTTAAGAGGGGCTGAAAAACTGTTTTTT	CASSLRGAEKLFF
12	NA	TRBV6-6	NA	TRBJ2-7	TGTGCCAGCAGCTCTGCCGGGGTCCTAAGCTACTTC	CASSSAGVLSYF
14	NA	TRBV6-5	NA	TRBJ1-1	TGTGCCAGCAGCCATCGCCGGGTGAACACTGAAGCTTTCTTT	CASSHRRVNTEAFF
11	NA	TRBV29-1	NA	TRBJ1-2	TGCAGCGTCCCCCACAGCTATGGCTACACCTTC	CSVPHSYGYTF
14	TRBD1	TRBV11-1	NA	TRBJ2-7	TGTGCCAGCAGTCCCGGGACAGGTTCCTACGAGCAGTACTTC	CASSPGTGSYEQYF
15	NA	TRBV7-8	NA	TRBJ2-5	TGTGCCAGCAACCAAGGCGGGTCGGAGGGGGAGACCCAGTACTTC	CASNQGGSEGETQYF
13	NA	TRBV2	few	TRBJ1-5	TGTGCCAGCAGTGAAGGGTGGGAGCAGCCCCAGCATTTT	CASSEGWEQPQHF
12	NA	TRBV2	NA	TRBJ2-5	TGTGCCAGCAGTGTCAGGGGAGAGACCCAGTACTTC	CASSVRGETQYF
15	TRBD1	TRBV28	NA	TRBJ1-4	TGTGCCAGCAGCCTAGACAGGGGCGCGGGTGAAAAACTGTTTTTT	CASSLDRGAGEKLFF
15	NA	TRBV25-1	NA	TRBJ2-7	TGTGCCAGCAGTGAATACGGCAACTGGGGCGGAGTGCAGTACTTC	CASSEYGNWGGVQYF
17	NA	TRBV5-1	NA	TRBJ2-7	TGCGCCAGCAGCCAGAAGGCCCGGACTTCCCTCTCCTACGAGCAGTACTTC	CASSQKARTSLSYEQYF
13	TRBD1	TRBV5-4	NA	TRBJ2-7	TGTGCCAGCAGCCTGGGACAGGTGTACGAGCAGTACTTC	CASSLGQVYEQYF
14	TRBD2	TRBV5-1	once	TRBJ2-7	TGCGCCAGCAGCTTGGCTAGCGGGACCTACGAGCAGTACTTC	CASSLASGTYEQYF
14	TRBD1	TRBV25-1	few	TRBJ2-7	TGTGCCAGCTGGGCCGGGACAGGGTCCTACGAGCAGTACTTC	CASWAGTGSYEQYF
14	NA	TRBV11-1	NA	TRBJ2-1	TGTGCCAGCACAAGCGGGTCCCCCTACAATGAGCAGTTCTTC	CASTSGSPYNEQFF
16	NA	TRBV6-1	NA	TRBJ2-7	TGTGCCAGCAGTGAAGGAGGGGCGGACTCGGTGAAGGAGCAGTACTTC	CASSEGGADSVKEQYF
15	NA	TRBV12-5	NA	TRBJ2-7	TGTGCTAGTGCCCTAGGGGAGACGGCCGCCGGCGAGCAGTACTTC	CASALGETAAGEQYF
16	NA	TRBV18	NA	TRBJ2-2	TGTGCCAGCTCACCACCGGCGGGGGCGAGCACCGGGGAGCTGTTTTTT	CASSPPAGASTGELFF
13	NA	TRBV10-1	NA	TRBJ2-1	TGCGCCAGCAGTGAGGGACCCGGCGGGGAGCAGTTCTTC	CASSEGPGGEQFF
16	NA	TRBV28	NA	TRBJ2-6	TGTGCCAGCACCCCTTCGACTCGCTCTGGGGCCAACGTCCTGACTTTC	CASTPSTRSGANVLTF
15	TRBD2	TRBV7-9	NA	TRBJ2-3	TGTGCCAGCAGCGGGGGGACTAGCGGACCAGATACGCAGTATTTT	CASSGGTSGPDTQYF
17	NA	TRBV28	NA	TRBJ1-2	TGTGCCAGCAGTTTGTGGGGAGGGACGAGGACAAACTATGGCTACACCTTC	CASSLWGGTRTNYGYTF
9	NA	TRBV29-1	few	TRBJ2-7	TGCAGCCCTGTCGGGGGTGAGTACTTC	CSPVGGEYF
14	NA	TRBV9	NA	TRBJ2-7	TGTGCCAGCAGCGTTGGGGCCCCTCTCGACGAGCAGTACTTC	CASSVGAPLDEQYF
17	TRBD1	TRBV11-2	few	TRBJ1-3	TGTGCCAGCAGCCCTAAAACGACAGGGGGCTCTGGAAACACCATATATTTT	CASSPKTTGGSGNTIYF
16	TRBD2	TRBV5-1	NA	TRBJ2-7	TGCGCCAGCAGCTTGGCACTAGCGGGGGGCAGAGGCGAGCAGTACTTC	CASSLALAGGRGEQYF
17	TRBD2	TRBV7-3	NA	TRBJ2-5	TGTGCCAGCAGCGCTGGGACTAGCGGGAGGCTCCAAGAGACCCAGTACTTC	CASSAGTSGRLQETQYF
16	TRBD1	TRBV13	NA	TRBJ2-1	TGTGCCAGCAGCTCAGCCGGGACAGCCTTATACAATGAGCAGTTCTTC	CASSSAGTALYNEQFF
15	NA	TRBV5-3	once	TRBJ2-3	TGTGCCAGAACCCCGGAGGGGGGACTTCCAGATACGCAGTATTTT	CARTPEGGLPDTQYF
13	NA	TRBV5-1	once	TRBJ2-3	TGCGCCAGCAGCTTGGTCAGGGATAGAGAGCAGTATTTT	CASSLVRDREQYF
15	NA	TRBV5-1	once	TRBJ2-5	TGCGCCAGCAGCCAGATACCGGGACACAAAGAGACCCAGTACTTC	CASSQIPGHKETQYF
14	NA	TRBV30	NA	TRBJ1-2	TGTGCCTGGAATCCGGGGGTGGGGGCGGCTGGCTACACCTTC	CAWNPGVGAAGYTF
13	NA	TRBV7-9	NA	TRBJ2-7	TGTGCCAGCAGCTTAGGGGCATCTTGGGAGCAGTACTTC	CASSLGASWEQYF
14	NA	TRBV28	NA	TRBJ2-3	TGTGCCAGCAGGGAACCGGGCCGGACAGATACGCAGTATTTT	CASREPGRTDTQYF
14	TRBD1	TRBV30	NA	TRBJ2-7	TGTGCCTGGAGTTTCCAGGGGGCCCATTACGAGCAGTACTTC	CAWSFQGAHYEQYF
14	NA	TRBV2	few	TRBJ1-2	TGTGCCAGCAGGGCGACCCAGGGGTCCTATGGCTACACCTTC	CASRATQGSYGYTF
14	NA	TRBV6-1	once	TRBJ1-4	TGTGCCAGCAGTGAAGATCCAGATAGGAGGAAACTGTTTTTT	CASSEDPDRRKLFF